The T cell receptor beta chain described here comes from a study of early T cells in non-severe SARS-CoV-2 infection (dated by TCRdb to the early 2020s). Background on the whole study: Because TCR sequencing relied on bulk RNA taken from unsorted whole blood, pairing of alpha and beta chains was not possible.

This clonotype was recorded at least ten times. Its antigen specificity is not known. No base-level quality is on record; no much larger clone is a single base apart. Findings and caveats that apply to the study as a whole: VDJdb matching was skewed toward anti-spike CD8 responses, so virus-specific expansions were likely underestimated and private and CD4 specificities were missed.

Library construction relied on 5' RACE. Instrument on record: NextSeq 500. To correct for sequencing error and PCR bias, the TCR library protocol tagged individual cDNA molecules with unique molecular identifiers. Sequencing covered both TCR alpha and beta chains, and within each sample the abundances of alpha and beta sequences were tightly co-correlated. The original methods were these. Decombinator V4 was used to annotate TCR sequences for V gene, J gene and CDR3. Expanded TCRs were defined as changing significantly between any two time points under a Poisson model with p below 0.0001. Abundances of TCRs were expressed as counts per million after normalisation to the total number of TCRs sequenced in each sample. VDJdb, accessed 1 November 2021, was searched for CMV, EBV and SARS-CoV-2 annotated TCRs, with TCRs annotated for multiple antigens excluded. TCRdb applied fastp at Q25 and MiXCR to the public reads, then kept only in-frame beta chains. Here each entry gathers all rows of one CDR3 protein and keeps the most common genes and DNA. These V and J calls are TCRdb output, not the study's own analysis. In all, the sample holds about 42,000 distinct CDR3 sequences, and approximately 6.3% of those were seen once. The ten largest account for approximately 8.4% of the sample.

A case-control design nested within a healthcare worker cohort in London, UK, was used, with weekly nasopharyngeal swab PCR tests and blood sampling performed. Between 23 and 31 March 2020, the week of the UK lockdown, healthcare workers were enrolled and then followed up weekly for as long as 16 weeks. The sequencing used whole blood, collected at baseline. This clonotype originated in an adult who was a healthcare worker with PCR-confirmed SARS-CoV-2 infection or an uninfected control (not recorded which).

At the DNA level, the sequence is TGCAGTGCCCATGGGGTTAATCAGCCCCAGCATTTT. It specifies CSAHGVNQPQHF. The sequence joins TRBV20-1 to TRBJ1-5; the D gene identity is not certain. From the cysteine through the phenylalanine, the CDR3 covers 12 amino acids. The CDR3 DNA has 36 bases and is translated from base 1. From a lookup of the germline V gene (reference sequence), CDR1 and CDR2 are DFQATT and SNEGSKA. V was cut back by 6 bases and J by 4 bases, leaving a gap of 10 bases between them.